This T cell receptor beta chain came from a study of cytomegalovirus exposure and HLA in healthy donors. Findings of the study overall: By a later analysis, the bulk of CMV-associated TCR beta chains appeared HLA-restricted. A few CMV-associated chains proved CMV antigen-specific in vitro. V- and J-gene trimming of TCR beta was linked (in a later analysis) to a missense DCLRE1C variant.

Use of 60 Vbeta and 13 Jbeta primers characterized the PCR. Only in-frame clones appear in the TCRdb table, and some are missing; sequencing was by immunoSEQ multiplex PCR. This table holds about 150,000 clones, 60% to 75% found once. Trimming took off 4 bases at V and 4 bases at J, with 14 bases between the two ends. The CDR3 consists of 15 residues. Germline CDR1 and CDR2: SGHAT and FQDESV (reference sequence). In regard to this clone: Its antigen remains unidentified.

This chain links TRBV11-1 with TRBJ1-3; perhaps TRBD1 as D (6 bases). The TCR comes from a man younger than 30 in good health and CMV-seronegative. The sample was PBMCs. CDR3 loop: CASSSTQGRGNTIYF. As DNA, the CDR3 is TGTGCCAGCAGCTCAACACAGGGTCGCGGAAACACCATATATTTT.